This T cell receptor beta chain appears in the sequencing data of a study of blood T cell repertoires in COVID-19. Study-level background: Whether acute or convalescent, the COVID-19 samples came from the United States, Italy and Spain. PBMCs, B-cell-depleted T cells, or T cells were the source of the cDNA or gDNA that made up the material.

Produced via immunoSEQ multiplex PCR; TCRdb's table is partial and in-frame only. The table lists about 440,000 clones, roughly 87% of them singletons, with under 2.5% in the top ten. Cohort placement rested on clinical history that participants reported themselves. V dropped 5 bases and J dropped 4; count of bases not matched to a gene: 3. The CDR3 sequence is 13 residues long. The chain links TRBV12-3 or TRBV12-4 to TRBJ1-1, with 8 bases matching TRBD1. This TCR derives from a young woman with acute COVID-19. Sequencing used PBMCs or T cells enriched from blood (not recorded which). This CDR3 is CASSPGQGTEAFF. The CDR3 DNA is TGTGCCAGCAGTCCCGGACAGGGCACTGAAGCTTTCTTT.